One and the same sample provided the 17 T cell receptor beta chains below, sequenced in a study of technical replicates of blood from four donors. The repertoire was sequenced with immunoSEQ multiplex PCR; TCRdb's copy has only in-frame clones and lacks some. The profile covers around 84,000 clones, with approximately 94% appearing a single time and approximately 0.25% taken by the ten largest. The sequencing input was T cells isolated from PBMCs. These receptors were taken from a human donor in good health.

The J gene is TRBJ1-1, the V gene TRBV28; D perhaps matches TRBD1 (5 bases). This CDR3 is built from 12 residues. Trimming shortened V by 6 bases and J by 6 bases, and 11 bases separated the two germline ends. Germline lookup yields CDR1 MDHEN and CDR2 SYDVKM. CDR3 in amino acids: CASRDRRAEAFF. CDR3 coding DNA: TGTGCCAGCAGAGACAGACGAGCTGAAGCTTTCTTT.

The genes are TRBV13 and TRBJ2-3; D gene unclear. CDR1 and CDR2 (germline): PRHDT, FYEKMQ (reference sequence). The CDR3 extends over 15 amino acids. The V end lost 5 bases, the J end lost 4 bases, and 16 bases lay between the germline ends. CDR3: CASSPVRFHADTQYF. In DNA form, the CDR3 reads TGTGCCAGCAGCCCAGTCCGTTTCCACGCAGATACGCAGTATTTT. Combining the CDR3 with reference TRBV13 and TRBJ2-3 gives the whole variable domain AAGVIQSPRHLIKEKRETATLKCYPIPRHDTVYWYQQGPGQDPQFLISFYEKMQSDKGSIPDRFSAQQFSDYHSELNMSSLELGDSALYFCASSPVRFHADTQYFGPGTRLTVL.

This chain connects TRBV2 to TRBJ2-3; perhaps TRBD1 as D (5 bases). With 4 bases removed from V and 3 bases from J, the gap between germline ends came to 11 bases. CDR3 size: 14 residues. Germline values: CDR1 SNHLY, CDR2 FYNNEI. The CDR3 bases are TGTGCCAGCAGTGTCAGGGCCAAGACAGATACGCAGTATTTT. It yields the protein CASSVRAKTDTQYF.

The J gene is TRBJ2-7, the V gene TRBV5-5, with D possibly matching TRBD1 (5 bases). The V gene's germline CDR1 is SGHKS and CDR2 YYEKEE (reference sequence). CDR3 size: 15 residues. Trimming cost V 4 bases and J 6 bases, with 20 bases left between them. CDR3: CASSTVSGSRSEQYF. CDR3 DNA sequence: TGTGCCAGCAGCACCGTCTCAGGGTCTCGGTCCGAGCAGTACTTC.

The chain joins TRBV7-9 to TRBJ2-3; D possibly corresponds to TRBD2 (5 bases). CDR3 size: 13 residues. In germline, CDR1 is SEHNR, CDR2 FQNEAQ (reference sequence). V was shortened by 1 base and J by 4 bases, with 6 bases between the two germline ends. Written as DNA, the CDR3 is TGTGCCAGCAGCTTAGACGGGGCAGATACGCAGTATTTT. It encodes CASSLDGADTQYF.

The sample holds one count of this clone. The junction departs from germline at one end; a sequencing error may be responsible. The chain combines TRBV18 with TRBJ2-7; a possible D gene is TRBD1 (5 bases). CDR1 is KGHSH and CDR2 is LQKENI in the germline V gene. The CDR3 length is 15 residues. DNA of the CDR3: TGTGCCAGCTCACAGAGCGACAGATTGGTCTACGGGCAGTACTTC. Encoded protein: CASSQSDRLVYGQYF.

This clone was detected a few times. The chain is built from TRBV14 and TRBJ2-1, with D maybe TRBD2 (6 bases). V was clipped by 4 bases and J by 8 bases, with 9 bases between them. Germline V gene data show CDR1 as SGHDN and CDR2 as FVKESK. The CDR3 consists of 12 residues. The CDR3, as DNA: TGTGCCAGCAGCCTCTGGGGGGATGAGCAGTTCTTC. Amino acid sequence: CASSLWGDEQFF.

V and J are TRBV11-2 and TRBJ1-2, with 12 bases that match TRBD1. The junction had 4 bases not matched to a gene; V was cut back by 4 bases and J by 7 bases. The CDR3 covers 14 residues. Germline CDR1 and CDR2: SGHAT and FQNNGV. The CDR3 DNA reads TGTGCCAGCAGCTGGGGGACAGGGGGCTTTGGCTACACCTTC. Translation gives CASSWGTGGFGYTF.

The V gene is TRBV29-1, the J gene TRBJ1-3, with a weak D call TRBD1 (6 bases). CDR3 length: 14 amino acids. Germline lookup yields CDR1 SQVTM and CDR2 ANQGSEA. With 7 bases removed from V and 8 bases from J, the gap between germline ends came to 21 bases. The CDR3 here is CSAAPRGSGDTIYF. In DNA, the CDR3 is TGCAGCGCCGCCCCCAGGGGAAGCGGGGACACCATATATTTT.

The CDR3 here is CATSRVSSTDTQYF. The CDR3 nucleotides are TGTGCCACCAGCAGAGTTTCTAGCACAGATACGCAGTATTTT. The chain recombines TRBV15 with TRBJ2-3; the D is unclear. Trimming stripped 1 base from V and 0 bases from J, with 5 bases between. This CDR3 has 14 residues. The germline CDR1 and CDR2 sequences are LNHNV and YYDKDF (reference sequence). Together with reference TRBV15 and TRBJ2-3, the CDR3 gives the full variable domain: DAMVIQNPRYQVTQFGKPVTLSCSQTLNHNVMYWYQQKSSQAPKLLFHYYDKDFNNEADTPDNFQSRRPNTSFCFLDIRSPGLGDTAMYLCATSRVSSTDTQYFGPGTRLTVL.

Written as DNA, the CDR3 is TGTGCTAGTGGTAGACTAGCCACCGGGGAGCTGTTTTTT. Amino acids: CASGRLATGELFF. This chain joins TRBV12-5 and TRBJ2-2; 7 positions agree with TRBD2. Trimming removed 5 bases from V and 4 bases from J; junction bases left unmatched: 1. This CDR3 contains 13 residues. CDR1 and CDR2 (germline): LGHNT, FRNRAP.

This sequence joins TRBV18 and TRBJ1-5, with 7 positions matching TRBD1. The CDR3 contains 18 residues. The junction had 11 bases not matched to a gene; V was cut back by 3 bases and J by 0 bases. In germline, CDR1 is KGHSH, CDR2 LQKENI. For the CDR3, the DNA is TGTGCCAGCTCACCCCAGGGGGGAGACGGATATAGCAATCAGCCCCAGCATTTT. Translating gives CASSPQGGDGYSNQPQHF. Filled out from reference TRBV18 and TRBJ1-5, the complete variable domain reads NAGVMQNPRHLVRRRGQEARLRCSPMKGHSHVYWYRQLPEEGLKFMVYLQKENIIDESGMPKERFSAEFPKEGPSILRIQQVVRGDSAAYFCASSPQGGDGYSNQPQHFGDGTRLSIL.

V gene TRBV5-4 combines with J gene TRBJ2-5, with 12 bases identical to TRBD2. V lost 2 bases to trimming and J lost 4 bases; unmatched junction nucleotides: 6. The CDR3 is 16 amino acids. The germline V gene encodes CDR1 SGHNT and CDR2 YYREEE (reference sequence). The CDR3 sequence: CASSFLAGGRGETQYF. Written as DNA, the CDR3 is TGTGCCAGCAGCTTTCTAGCGGGGGGGCGGGGAGAGACCCAGTACTTC.

The CDR3 DNA follows: TGCAGCGTCCGACTAGCGGGGAGGAACACCGGGGAGCTGTTTTTT. The encoded protein is CSVRLAGRNTGELFF. The genes are TRBV29-1 and TRBJ2-2; 11 positions agree with TRBD2. The CDR3 extends over 15 amino acids. The V gene's germline CDR1 is SQVTM and CDR2 ANQGSEA. V shed 6 bases, J shed 1 base, and the junction held 4 bases outside the gene matches.

The rearrangement uses TRBV23-1 and TRBJ1-2, with TRBD1 matching over 9 bases. TRBV23-1 qualifies as an ORF whose function is uncertain. The junction had 11 bases not matched to a gene; V was cut back by 11 bases and J by 4 bases. The CDR3 loop spans 14 amino acids. Here the CDR3 reads CAPGGGQGGYGYTF. CDR3 nucleotide sequence: TGCGCCCCCGGCGGGGGACAGGGAGGCTATGGCTACACCTTC.

The gene calls are TRBV28 and TRBJ2-7, with a possible D match to TRBD2 (7 bases). Trimming took 4 bases from V and 2 from J, leaving 12 bases between them. The CDR3 loop spans 14 amino acids. Germline V gene lookup returns CDR1 MDHEN and CDR2 SYDVKM. The CDR3 loop is CASSSEGGTYEQYF. The CDR3 coding sequence is TGTGCCAGCAGTTCCGAGGGGGGGACCTACGAGCAGTACTTC.

This chain links TRBV10-1 with TRBJ2-7; 8 bases match TRBD1. Germline V gene data show CDR1 as WNHNN and CDR2 as SYGVQD (reference sequence). After removal of 4 bases from V and 3 bases from J, the junction contained 5 bases not matched to a gene. CDR3 size: 14 residues. The DNA for the CDR3 is TGCGCCAGCAGTGGCGGGACAGGTAACTACGAGCAGTACTTC. Translating gives CASSGGTGNYEQYF.